Listed here are 14 T cell receptor beta chains from one sample, sequenced in a study of tumor-infiltrating lymphocytes in oesophageal squamous cell carcinoma. One entry per CDR3 protein results from TCRdb running MiXCR on the PCR reads. The sample carries around 20,000 distinct CDR3 sequences, 35% to 45% recorded once. The specimen sequenced was esophageal tumor tissue. These receptors originate from a male donor with esophageal squamous cell carcinoma.

This clonotype appeared a few times. The gene calls are TRBV7-8 and TRBJ2-5, with 15 bases identical to TRBD2. Germline loops: CDR1 SGHVS, CDR2 FQNEAQ. The CDR3 runs to 16 residues. V gave up 3 bases and J gave up 4 bases; unmatched junction bases: 3. CDR3 amino acids: CASSFPGLAGGETQYF. CDR3 bases: TGTGCCAGCAGCTTCCCGGGACTAGCGGGAGGAGAGACCCAGTACTTC.

In its sample, this clonotype was seen a few times. The chain joins TRBV13 to TRBJ2-7, with TRBD1 matching 7 bases. The ends lost 5 bases at V and 4 bases at J; junction bases unmatched: 11. This CDR3 has 15 residues. Per the germline V gene, CDR1 is PRHDT and CDR2 is FYEKMQ (reference sequence). CDR3 in amino acids: CASSAGWAGGYEQYF. In DNA, the CDR3 is TGTGCCAGCAGCGCCGGGTGGGCAGGGGGATACGAGCAGTACTTC.

The CDR3 is CASSVRGESNEQYF. For the CDR3, the DNA is TGTGCCAGCAGTGTGAGGGGCGAAAGCAACGAGCAGTACTTC. J is TRBJ2-3 and V is TRBV6-6; D may correspond to TRBD1 or TRBD2 (5 bases each). Near its end, the DNA agrees better with TRBJ2-7, so the J call may be wrong. The germline CDR1 and CDR2 sequences are MNHNY and SVGAGI (reference sequence). This CDR3 has 14 residues.

About this clonotype itself: One end of the junction fails to match germline, which may point to a read error. The chain uses TRBV4-1 and TRBJ2-7, with 9 bases identical to TRBD1. This CDR3 spans 13 amino acids. Germline V lookup: CDR1 MGHRA, CDR2 YSYEKL. CDR3 coding DNA: TGCGCCAGCAGCCACGGACAGGGGCACGAGCAGTACTTT. Protein: CASSHGQGHEQYF.

This clonotype was seen a few times. V gene TRBV20-1 combines with J gene TRBJ2-1; 7 positions agree with TRBD2. This CDR3 region has 14 residues. Trimming cost V 3 bases and J 4 bases; bases outside gene matches: 6. Germline CDR1 DFQATT, CDR2 SNEGSKA (reference sequence). CDR3 loop: CSASSSGEYNEQFF. The CDR3 DNA follows: TGCAGTGCTAGTTCCAGCGGGGAGTACAATGAGCAGTTCTTC.

This clonotype was observed many times. CDR3 DNA sequence: TGTGCCAGCAGCTTAAGGAGGGGGGACTCGCTCGGCTACAATGAGCAGTTCTTC. The encoded protein is CASSLRRGDSLGYNEQFF. J is TRBJ2-1 and V is TRBV7-6; D possibly matches TRBD1 or TRBD2 (6 bases each). Per the germline V gene, CDR1 is SGHVS and CDR2 is FNYEAQ. Trimming shortened V by 2 bases and J by 3 bases, and 20 bases separated the two germline ends. The CDR3 consists of 18 residues.

This rearrangement joins TRBV12-3 or TRBV12-4 to TRBJ2-3; D remains ambiguous. V lost 7 bases to trimming and J lost 2 bases, with 13 bases between them. CDR3 length equals 14 residues. The CDR3 nucleotides are TGTGCCAGCACCCGACTTTCACCCACAGATACGCAGTATTTT. As protein: CASTRLSPTDTQYF.

The CDR3: CASSPRQGSYEQYF. CDR3 nucleotides: TGTGCCAGCTCACCCCGACAGGGCTCCTACGAGCAGTACTTC. The chain has TRBV18 and TRBJ2-7; 7 nucleotides match TRBD1. Trimming removed 3 bases from V and 0 bases from J; junction bases left unmatched: 2. The CDR3 totals 14 residues. Per the germline V gene, CDR1 is KGHSH and CDR2 is LQKENI.

The V call is TRBV11-2, the J call TRBJ2-1; D uncertain. Germline V gives CDR1 SGHAT, CDR2 FQNNGV. The CDR3 is 14 amino acids. Trimming pared 0 bases from V and 12 bases from J, leaving 15 bases between. CDR3 sequence (DNA): TGTGCCAGCAGCTTAGAACCGTCAATGTTCGGGCAGTTCTTC. Its protein product is CASSLEPSMFGQFF.

This clonotype showed up many times. The chain uses TRBV2 and TRBJ2-7; 7 bases are a match to TRBD1. Germline CDR1 is SNHLY and CDR2 is FYNNEI. V dropped 6 bases and J dropped 2; count of bases not matched to a gene: 7. This CDR3 region has 14 residues. CDR3 nucleotides: TGTGCCAGCAGCTTGGGACAGCAACCCTACGAGCAGTACTTC. It specifies CASSLGQQPYEQYF.

The chain carries TRBV12-3 or TRBV12-4 and TRBJ2-1; 7 bases agree with TRBD1. The better agreement between TRBJ2-5 and the DNA end casts doubt on the J call. The CDR3 length is 14 residues. The CDR3 bases are TGTGCCAGCAGACCGACAGGGCGCGGAGAGACCCAGTACTTC. This gives the protein CASRPTGRGETQYF.

The CDR3 sequence: CASSLTGSSYNEQFF. Here the CDR3 DNA reads TGTGCCAGCAGCTTAACGGGTAGCTCCTACAATGAGCAGTTCTTC. The chain is built from TRBV7-3 and TRBJ2-1; D gene ambiguous. This CDR3 contains 15 residues. Germline loops: CDR1 SGHTA, CDR2 FQGTGA. With 0 bases removed from V and 0 bases from J, the gap between germline ends came to 6 bases.

This clonotype was observed a single time. The chain has TRBV10-1 and TRBJ2-5, with 9 bases identical to TRBD1. The J call may be mistaken, given a closer DNA end match to TRBJ2-1. The CDR3 extends over 14 amino acids. Per germline, CDR1 WNHNN and CDR2 SYGVQD (reference sequence). CDR3: CASSGGQGYNEQFF. CDR3 bases: TGCGCCAGCAGTGGGGGACAGGGCTACAATGAGCAGTTCTTC.

The chain uses TRBV7-3 and TRBJ2-1; D possibly corresponds to TRBD2 (5 bases). Between the trimmed V and J ends, which lost 2 bases and 6 bases, there was a span of 11 bases. From germline, CDR1 is SGHTA and CDR2 FQGTGA. The CDR3 is 14 amino acids. The DNA of the CDR3 is TGTGCCAGCAGCTTAGGGCCAGGAGGCAATGAGCAGTTCTTC. The encoded protein is CASSLGPGGNEQFF.